The clone carrying this T cell receptor beta chain was found many times. This record comes from a study of identical twins. A single record per CDR3 protein comes from TCRdb applying MiXCR to the 5' RACE reads. This sample has 350,000 to 400,000 distinct CDR3 sequences, with 9% to 10% found just once. Healthy Caucasians were all of the donors. Sequenced sample: naive T cells sorted from blood. The TCR originated in a woman in her forties or fifties in good health.

CDR3: CSHPGGPLNTEAFF. The CDR3 DNA is TGCAGCCACCCAGGGGGACCTTTGAACACTGAAGCTTTCTTT. The chain recombines TRBV29-1 with TRBJ1-1; 7 nucleotides line up with TRBD1. From germline, CDR1 is SQVTM and CDR2 ANQGSEA. CDR3 length: 14 residues. Losses at the gene ends were 8 bases for V and 0 bases for J; bases not matched to a gene: 9.